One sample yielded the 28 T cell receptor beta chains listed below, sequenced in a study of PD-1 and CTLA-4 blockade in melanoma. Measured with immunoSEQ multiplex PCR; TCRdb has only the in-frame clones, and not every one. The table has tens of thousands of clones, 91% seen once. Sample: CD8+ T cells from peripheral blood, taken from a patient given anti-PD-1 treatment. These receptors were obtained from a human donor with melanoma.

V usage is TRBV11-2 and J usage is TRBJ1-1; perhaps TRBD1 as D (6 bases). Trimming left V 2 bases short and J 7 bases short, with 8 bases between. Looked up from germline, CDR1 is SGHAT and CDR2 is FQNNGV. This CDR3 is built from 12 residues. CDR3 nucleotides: TGTGCCAGCAGCTTATCAGGGGATGAAGCTTTCTTT. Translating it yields CASSLSGDEAFF.

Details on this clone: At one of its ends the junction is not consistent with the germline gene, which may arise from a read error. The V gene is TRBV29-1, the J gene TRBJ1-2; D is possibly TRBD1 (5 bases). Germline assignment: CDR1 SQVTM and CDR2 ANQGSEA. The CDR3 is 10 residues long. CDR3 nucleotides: TGTGGGGCAGTGTTGTATGGCTACACCTTC. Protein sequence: CGAVLYGYTF. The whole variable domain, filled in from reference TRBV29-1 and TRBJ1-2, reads SAVISQKPSRDICQRGTSLTIQCQVDSQVTMMFWYRQQPGQSLTLIATANQGSEATYESGFVIDKFPISRPNLTFSTLTVSNMSPEDSSIYLCGAVLYGYTFGSGTRLTVV.

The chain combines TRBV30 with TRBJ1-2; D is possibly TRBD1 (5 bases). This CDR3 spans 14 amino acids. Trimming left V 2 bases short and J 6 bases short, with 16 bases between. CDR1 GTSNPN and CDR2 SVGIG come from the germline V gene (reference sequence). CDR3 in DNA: TGTGCCTGGAGTCTACTACCGGGACTGGATGGCTACACCTTC. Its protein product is CAWSLLPGLDGYTF.

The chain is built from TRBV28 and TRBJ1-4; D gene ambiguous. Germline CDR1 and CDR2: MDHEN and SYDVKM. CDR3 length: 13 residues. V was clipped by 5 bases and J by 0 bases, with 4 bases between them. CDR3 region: CASSKATNEKLFF. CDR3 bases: TGTGCCAGCAGTAAAGCAACTAATGAAAAACTGTTTTTT.

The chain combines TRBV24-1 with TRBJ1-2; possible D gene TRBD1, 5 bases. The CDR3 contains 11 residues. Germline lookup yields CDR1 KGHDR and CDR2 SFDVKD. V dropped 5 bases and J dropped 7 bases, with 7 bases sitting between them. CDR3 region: CATSAGLGYTF. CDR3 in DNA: TGTGCCACCAGTGCAGGGCTTGGCTACACCTTC.

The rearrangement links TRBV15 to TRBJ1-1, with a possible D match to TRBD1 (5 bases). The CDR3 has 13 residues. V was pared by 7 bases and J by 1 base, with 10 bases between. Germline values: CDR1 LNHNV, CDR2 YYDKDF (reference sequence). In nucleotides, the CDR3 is TGTGCCACCACCAGGGAGGAGAACACTGAAGCTTTCTTT. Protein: CATTREENTEAFF.

The CDR3 loop is CATSADRDLFGTSGRYTEQFF. DNA for the CDR3: TGTGCCACCAGCGCGGACAGGGACCTTTTTGGGACTAGCGGGAGGTATACTGAGCAGTTCTTC. The V gene is TRBV15, the J gene TRBJ2-1; 15 nucleotides align to TRBD2. The CDR3 loop spans 21 amino acids. Losses at the gene ends were 5 bases for V and 9 bases for J; bases not matched to a gene: 23. CDR1 and CDR2 (germline): LNHNV, YYDKDF (reference sequence).

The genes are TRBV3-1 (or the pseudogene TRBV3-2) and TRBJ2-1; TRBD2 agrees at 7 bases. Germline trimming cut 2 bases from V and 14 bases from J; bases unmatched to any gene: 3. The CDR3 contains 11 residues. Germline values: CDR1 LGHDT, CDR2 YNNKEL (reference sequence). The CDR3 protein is CASSQSGKEFF. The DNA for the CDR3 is TGTGCCAGCAGCCAAAGCGGGAAGGAGTTCTTC.

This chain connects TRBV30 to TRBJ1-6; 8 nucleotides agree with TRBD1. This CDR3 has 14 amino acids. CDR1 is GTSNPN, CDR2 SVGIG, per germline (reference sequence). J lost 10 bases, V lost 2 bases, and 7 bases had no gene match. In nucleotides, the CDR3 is TGTGCCTGGAGTTTGACAGGGGACATGTCACCCCTCCACTTT. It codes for CAWSLTGDMSPLHF.

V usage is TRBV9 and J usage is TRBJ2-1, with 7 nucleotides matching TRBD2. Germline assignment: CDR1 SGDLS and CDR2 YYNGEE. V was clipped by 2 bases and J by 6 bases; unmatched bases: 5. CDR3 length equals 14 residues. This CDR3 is CASSVSGTGNEQFF. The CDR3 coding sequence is TGTGCCAGCAGCGTGAGCGGGACGGGCAATGAGCAGTTCTTC.

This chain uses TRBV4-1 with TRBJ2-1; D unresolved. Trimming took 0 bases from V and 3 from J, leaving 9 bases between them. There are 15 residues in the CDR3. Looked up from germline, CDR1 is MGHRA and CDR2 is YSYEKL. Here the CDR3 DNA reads TGCGCCAGCAGCCAAGATTGGGCGTTCTACAATGAGCAGTTCTTC. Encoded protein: CASSQDWAFYNEQFF.

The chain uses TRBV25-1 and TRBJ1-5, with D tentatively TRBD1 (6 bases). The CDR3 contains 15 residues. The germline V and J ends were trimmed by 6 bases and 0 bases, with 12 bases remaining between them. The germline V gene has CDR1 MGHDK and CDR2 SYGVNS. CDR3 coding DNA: TGTGCCAGCAGCGAGGGGGGGAGTAGCAATCAGCCCCAGCATTTT. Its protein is CASSEGGSSNQPQHF.

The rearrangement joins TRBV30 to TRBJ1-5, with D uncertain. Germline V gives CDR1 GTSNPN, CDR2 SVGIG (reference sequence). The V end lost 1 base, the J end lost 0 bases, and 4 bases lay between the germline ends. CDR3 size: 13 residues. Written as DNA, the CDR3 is TGTGCCTGGAGTGATGTTAGCAATCAGCCCCAGCATTTT. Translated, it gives CAWSDVSNQPQHF.

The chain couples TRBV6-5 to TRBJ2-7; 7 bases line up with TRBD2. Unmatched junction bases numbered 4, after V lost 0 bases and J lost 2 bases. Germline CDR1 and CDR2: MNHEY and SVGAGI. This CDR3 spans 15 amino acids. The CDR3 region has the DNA TGTGCCAGCAGTTACTCGGCCAGCGGGGCCTACGAGCAGTACTTC. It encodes CASSYSASGAYEQYF.

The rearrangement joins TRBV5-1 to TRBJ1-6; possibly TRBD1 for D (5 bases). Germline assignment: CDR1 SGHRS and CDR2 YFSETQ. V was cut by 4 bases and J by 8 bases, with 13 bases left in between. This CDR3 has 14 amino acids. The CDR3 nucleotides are TGCGCCAGCAGCACCGCGGGGGGGTATTCACCCCTCCACTTT. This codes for CASSTAGGYSPLHF. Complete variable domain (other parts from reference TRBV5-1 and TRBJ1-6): KAGVTQTPRYLIKTRGQQVTLSCSPISGHRSVSWYQQTPGQGLQFLFEYFSETQRNKGNFPGRFSGRQFSNSRSEMNVSTLELGDSALYLCASSTAGGYSPLHFGNGTRLTVT.

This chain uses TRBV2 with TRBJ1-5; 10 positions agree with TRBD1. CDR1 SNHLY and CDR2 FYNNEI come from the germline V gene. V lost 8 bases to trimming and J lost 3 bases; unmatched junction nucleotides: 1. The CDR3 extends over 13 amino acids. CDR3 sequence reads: CASGTGANQPQHF. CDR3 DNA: TGTGCCAGCGGGACAGGGGCCAATCAGCCCCAGCATTTT.

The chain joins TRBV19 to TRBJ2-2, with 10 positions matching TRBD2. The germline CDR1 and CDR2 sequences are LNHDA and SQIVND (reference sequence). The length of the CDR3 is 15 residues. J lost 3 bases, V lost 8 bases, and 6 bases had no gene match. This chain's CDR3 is CASLPSGSYTGELFF. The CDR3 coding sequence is TGTGCCAGTCTTCCTAGCGGGAGTTACACCGGGGAGCTGTTTTTT.

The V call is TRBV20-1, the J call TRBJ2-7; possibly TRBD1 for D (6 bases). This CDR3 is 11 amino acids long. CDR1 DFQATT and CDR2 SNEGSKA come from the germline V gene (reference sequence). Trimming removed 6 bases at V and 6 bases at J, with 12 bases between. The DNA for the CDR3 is TGCAGTGCCCACCAGGGGAGCGAGCAGTACTTC. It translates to CSAHQGSEQYF.

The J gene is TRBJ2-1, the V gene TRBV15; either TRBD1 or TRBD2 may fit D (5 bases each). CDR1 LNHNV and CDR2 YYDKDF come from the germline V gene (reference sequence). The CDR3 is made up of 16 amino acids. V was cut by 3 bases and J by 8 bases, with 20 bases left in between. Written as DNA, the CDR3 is TGTGCCACCAGCAGTGATGGGGACCCTTGGGGCTATGAGCAGTTCTTC. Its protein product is CATSSDGDPWGYEQFF.

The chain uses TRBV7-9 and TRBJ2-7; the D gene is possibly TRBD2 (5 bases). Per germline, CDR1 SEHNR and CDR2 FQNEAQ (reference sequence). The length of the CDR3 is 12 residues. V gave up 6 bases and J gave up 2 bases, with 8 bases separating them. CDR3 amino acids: CASSRGTYEQYF. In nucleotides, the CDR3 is TGTGCCAGCAGTCGAGGGACCTACGAGCAGTACTTC.

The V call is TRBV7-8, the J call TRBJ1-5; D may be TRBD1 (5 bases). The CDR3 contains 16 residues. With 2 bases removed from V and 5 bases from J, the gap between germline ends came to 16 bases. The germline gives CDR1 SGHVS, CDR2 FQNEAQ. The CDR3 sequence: CASSLMGGMGDQPQHF. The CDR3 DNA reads TGTGCCAGCAGCTTAATGGGGGGGATGGGGGATCAGCCCCAGCATTTT. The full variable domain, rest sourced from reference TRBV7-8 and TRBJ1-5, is GAGVSQSPRYKVAKRGQDVALRCDPISGHVSLFWYQQALGQGPEFLTYFQNEAQLDKSGLPSDRFFAERPEGSVSTLKIQRTQQEDSAVYLCASSLMGGMGDQPQHFGDGTRLSIL.

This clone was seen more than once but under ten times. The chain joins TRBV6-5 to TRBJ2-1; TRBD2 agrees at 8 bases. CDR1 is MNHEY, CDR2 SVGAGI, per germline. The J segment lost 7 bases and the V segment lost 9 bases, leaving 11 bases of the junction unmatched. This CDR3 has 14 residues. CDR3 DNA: TGTGCCAGTGACGGGGGGGAGGGTTGGAATGAGCAGTTCTTC. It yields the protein CASDGGEGWNEQFF.

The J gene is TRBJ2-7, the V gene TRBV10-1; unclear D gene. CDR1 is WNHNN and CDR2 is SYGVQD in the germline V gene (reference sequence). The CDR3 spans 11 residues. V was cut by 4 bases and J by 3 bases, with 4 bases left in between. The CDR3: CASSGVYEQYF. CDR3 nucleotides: TGCGCCAGCAGTGGGGTCTACGAGCAGTACTTC.

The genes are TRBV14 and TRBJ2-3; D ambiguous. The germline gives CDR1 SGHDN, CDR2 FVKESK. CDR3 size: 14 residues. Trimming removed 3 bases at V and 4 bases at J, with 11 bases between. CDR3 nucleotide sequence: TGTGCCAGCAGCCATTTTCCTTTGCCAGATACGCAGTATTTT. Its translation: CASSHFPLPDTQYF.

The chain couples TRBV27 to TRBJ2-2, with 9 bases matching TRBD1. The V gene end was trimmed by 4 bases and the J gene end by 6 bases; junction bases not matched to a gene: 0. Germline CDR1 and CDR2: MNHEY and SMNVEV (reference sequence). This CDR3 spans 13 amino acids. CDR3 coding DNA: TGTGCCAGCAGTTACAGGGGGCCCGGGGAGCTGTTTTTT. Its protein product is CASSYRGPGELFF.

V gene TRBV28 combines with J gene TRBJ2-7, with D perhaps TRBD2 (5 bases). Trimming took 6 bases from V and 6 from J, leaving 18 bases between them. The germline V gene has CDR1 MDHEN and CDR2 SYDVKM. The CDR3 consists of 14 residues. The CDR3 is CASSHTGVLGEQYF. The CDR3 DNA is TGTGCCAGCAGCCACACCGGGGTCCTCGGCGAGCAGTACTTC.

For the CDR3, the DNA is TGTGCCAGCAGCGTAGGGAGTTTCTACGAGCAGTACTTC. This encodes CASSVGSFYEQYF. The chain links TRBV9 to TRBJ2-7, with D unresolved. Per germline, CDR1 SGDLS and CDR2 YYNGEE. The CDR3 runs to 13 residues. Trimming shortened V by 0 bases and J by 3 bases, and 7 bases separated the two germline ends. Based on the CDR3 plus reference TRBV9 and TRBJ2-7, the full variable domain is DSGVTQTPKHLITATGQRVTLRCSPRSGDLSVYWYQQSLDQGLQFLIQYYNGEERAKGNILERFSAQQFPDLHSELNLSSLELGDSALYFCASSVGSFYEQYFGPGTRLTVT.

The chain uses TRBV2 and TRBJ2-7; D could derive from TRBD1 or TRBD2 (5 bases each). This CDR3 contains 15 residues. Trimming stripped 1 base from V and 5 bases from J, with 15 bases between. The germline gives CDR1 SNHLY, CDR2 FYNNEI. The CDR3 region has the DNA TGTGCCAGCAGTGAAGGCCCAGGGAGTATTGACGAGCAGTACTTC. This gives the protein CASSEGPGSIDEQYF. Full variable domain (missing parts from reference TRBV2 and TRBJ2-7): EPEVTQTPSHQVTQMGQEVILRCVPISNHLYFYWYRQILGQKVEFLVSFYNNEISEKSEIFDDQFSVERPDGSNFTLKIRSTKLEDSAMYFCASSEGPGSIDEQYFGPGTRLTVT.